This section outlines one T cell receptor beta chain sequence together with its context. Its antigen is as yet unknown. This record comes from a study of Ad26.COV2.S vaccination and SARS-CoV-2 variants. Study outcomes and limitations: Researchers cautioned that TCR breadth and depth analyses may have underestimated total T cell responses. Similar non-spike TCR breadth was seen in vaccine and placebo recipients.

Produced via immunoSEQ multiplex PCR; TCRdb's table is partial and in-frame only. The sample has approximately 400,000 clones; 90% to 95% are singletons. The CDR3 has 16 amino acids. Trimming removed 7 bases from V and 4 bases from J; junction bases left unmatched: 11. CDR1 ENHRY and CDR2 SYGVKD come from the germline V gene. This clonotype was sampled from a human donor who had recovered from COVID-19. The rearrangement links TRBV10-3 to TRBJ2-2, with 8 bases fitting TRBD2. The input for sequencing was peripheral blood, taken after recovery from COVID-19. CDR3: CAINLGGDLATGELFF. The CDR3 DNA reads as TGTGCCATCAATCTCGGGGGGGATTTAGCCACCGGGGAGCTGTTTTTT.